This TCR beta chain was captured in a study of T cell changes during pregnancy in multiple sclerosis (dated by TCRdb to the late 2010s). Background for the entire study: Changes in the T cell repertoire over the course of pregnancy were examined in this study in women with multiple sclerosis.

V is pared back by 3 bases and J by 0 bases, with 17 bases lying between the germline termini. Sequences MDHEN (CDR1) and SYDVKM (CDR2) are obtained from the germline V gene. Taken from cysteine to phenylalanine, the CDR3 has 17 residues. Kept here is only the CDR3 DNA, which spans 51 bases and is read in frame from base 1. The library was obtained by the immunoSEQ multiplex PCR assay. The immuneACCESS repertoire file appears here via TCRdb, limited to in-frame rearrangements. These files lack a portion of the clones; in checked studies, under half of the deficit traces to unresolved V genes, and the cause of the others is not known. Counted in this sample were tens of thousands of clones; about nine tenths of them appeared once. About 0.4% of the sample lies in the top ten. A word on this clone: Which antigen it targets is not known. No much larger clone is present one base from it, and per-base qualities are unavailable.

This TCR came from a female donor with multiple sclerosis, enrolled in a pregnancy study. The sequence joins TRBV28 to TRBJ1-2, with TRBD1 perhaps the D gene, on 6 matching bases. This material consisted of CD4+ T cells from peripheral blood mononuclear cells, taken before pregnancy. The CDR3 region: CASSLFTGTLANYGYTF. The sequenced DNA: TGTGCCAGCAGTTTGTTCACAGGGACCCTCGCTAACTATGGCTACACCTTC.